This record looks at one TCR beta chain sequence and its context. This specimen comes from a study of blood T cell repertoires in COVID-19. Sequencing used immunoSEQ multiplex PCR; TCRdb keeps in-frame clones, though not all of them. The sample lists over 250,000 clones; around 88% were seen once. Looked up from germline, CDR1 is SNHLY and CDR2 is FYNNEI. Trimming at V came to 7 bases and at J to 6 bases, leaving 9 bases not matched to a gene. The CDR3 has 14 residues. J is TRBJ2-3 and V is TRBV2; TRBD2 matches at 8 bases. Source material: peripheral blood. The TCR sequence derives from a woman aged 70-85 years with COVID-19, enrolled during active disease. The DNA for the CDR3 is TGTGCCAGCAACGTAAACGGGGGGGCTGATACGCAGTATTTT. This encodes CASNVNGGADTQYF.